The entry below describes one T cell receptor (beta chain). Its matching antigen is unknown. The length of the CDR3 is 15 residues. Germline V gene lookup returns CDR1 SNHLY and CDR2 FYNNEI. The J segment lost 2 bases and the V segment lost 6 bases, leaving 5 bases of the junction unmatched. The record originates from a study of identifying expanded T cells in peripheral blood. Using immunoSEQ multiplex PCR, the repertoire was profiled, and TCRdb retains in-frame clones only, with some absent. The table records tens of thousands of clones, 89% of them present only once. Study-wide results and limits: Differentially abundant clones: 0.95 to 1.5 between replicates, about 16 at approximately 14 days, under 25 at four.

Specimen: blood. The source of this sequence is a person aged 18 to 70 in good health. The chain uses TRBV2 and TRBJ2-5; 11 nucleotides agree with TRBD1. The CDR3 region is CASSRTGGVQETQYF. The CDR3 DNA reads TGTGCCAGCAGCCGGACAGGGGGCGTACAAGAGACCCAGTACTTC.